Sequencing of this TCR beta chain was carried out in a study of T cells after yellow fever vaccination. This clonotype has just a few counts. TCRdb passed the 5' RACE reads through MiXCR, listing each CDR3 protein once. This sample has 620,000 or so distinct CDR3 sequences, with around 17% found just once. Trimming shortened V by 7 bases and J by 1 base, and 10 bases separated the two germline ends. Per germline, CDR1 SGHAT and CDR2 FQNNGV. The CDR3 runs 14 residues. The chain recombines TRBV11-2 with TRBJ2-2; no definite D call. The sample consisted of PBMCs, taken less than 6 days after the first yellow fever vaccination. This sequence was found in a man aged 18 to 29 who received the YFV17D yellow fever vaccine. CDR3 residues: CASIRTVNTGELFF. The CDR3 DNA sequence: TGTGCCAGCATCCGGACGGTGAACACCGGGGAGCTGTTTTTT.